The 32 T cell receptor beta chains given below trace back to one sample, sequenced in a study of blood T cell repertoires in COVID-19. Using immunoSEQ multiplex PCR, the repertoire was profiled, and TCRdb retains in-frame clones only, with some absent. The sample has about 40,000 clones, over 80% seen once. Material for sequencing was peripheral blood. These receptors were obtained from a human donor in a cohort sampled during active COVID-19.

The chain couples TRBV12-3 or TRBV12-4 to TRBJ2-1; TRBD1 agrees at 8 bases. J was trimmed by 10 bases and V by 3 bases; bases with no gene match: 2. This CDR3 is built from 12 residues. DNA of the CDR3: TGTGCCAGCAGTTTGGGACAGGCGGAGCAGTTCTTC. This encodes CASSLGQAEQFF.

V is TRBV4-2 and J is TRBJ2-3; perhaps TRBD1 as D (7 bases). Looked up from germline, CDR1 is LGHNA and CDR2 is YNFKEQ. Between the trimmed V and J ends, which lost 3 bases and 4 bases, there was a span of 11 bases. The CDR3 sequence is 14 residues long. The CDR3 spells CASSQPGGSDTQYF. The CDR3 DNA is TGTGCCAGCAGCCAGCCAGGGGGGTCAGATACGCAGTATTTT.

This clone occurred once. V is TRBV18 and J is TRBJ1-2; unclear D gene. In germline, CDR1 is KGHSH, CDR2 LQKENI. The length of the CDR3 is 13 residues. V lost 0 bases to trimming and J lost 7 bases, with 9 bases between them. As DNA, the CDR3 is TGTGCCAGCTCACCACCGTACAATTCTGGCTACACCTTC. This encodes CASSPPYNSGYTF.

The chain has TRBV19 and TRBJ2-5, with 7 bases matching TRBD1. CDR3 size: 15 residues. The germline V gene has CDR1 LNHDA and CDR2 SQIVND (reference sequence). V dropped 5 bases and J dropped 5; count of bases not matched to a gene: 11. The CDR3 DNA is TGTGCCAGTAGTCGCACAGGGGATGGGTGGGAGACCCAGTACTTC. This sequence encodes CASSRTGDGWETQYF. Complete variable domain (other parts from reference TRBV19 and TRBJ2-5): DGGITQSPKYLFRKEGQNVTLSCEQNLNHDAMYWYRQDPGQGLRLIYYSQIVNDFQKGDIAEGYSVSREKKESFPLTVTSAQKNPTAFYLCASSRTGDGWETQYFGPGTRLLVL.

CDR3 DNA: TGTGCCAGCAGTTACTCGACCTGGCGGGGGGGTTTAGACAATGAGCAGTTCTTC. Translating it yields CASSYSTWRGGLDNEQFF. V is TRBV6-2 or TRBV6-3 and J is TRBJ2-1, with 9 bases aligning to TRBD2. CDR1 and CDR2 (germline): MNHEY, SVGEGT. The ends lost 0 bases at V and 5 bases at J; junction bases unmatched: 11. The CDR3 is 18 residues long.

This chain links TRBV25-1 with TRBJ1-6, with TRBD1 matching 9 bases. CDR3 length: 16 amino acids. The V gene's germline CDR1 is MGHDK and CDR2 SYGVNS. The V segment lost 4 bases and the J segment 7 bases; nucleotides outside the gene matches: 8. The CDR3 nucleotides read TGTGCCAGCAGTGGTTTTACAGGGGGCGGAAATTCACCCCTCCACTTT. It codes for CASSGFTGGGNSPLHF.

V gene TRBV2 combines with J gene TRBJ1-5, with no clear D. This CDR3 has 14 amino acids. Germline lookup yields CDR1 SNHLY and CDR2 FYNNEI. The ends were cut back, 6 bases at V and 2 bases at J, with 11 bases in the middle. CDR3 bases: TGTGCCAGCAGCGGGGAAGTAGGCAATCAGCCCCAGCATTTT. Amino acids: CASSGEVGNQPQHF.

The chain uses TRBV6-5 and TRBJ2-1, with 8 bases aligning to TRBD2. Germline V gene sequence: CDR1 MNHEY, CDR2 SVGAGI. J was trimmed by 7 bases and V by 2 bases; bases with no gene match: 10. This CDR3 spans 16 amino acids. The CDR3 DNA reads as TGTGCCAGCAGTTACCACGGGGGGGCCTCTAAGAATGAGCAGTTCTTC. Its protein product is CASSYHGGASKNEQFF.

The chain joins TRBV15 to TRBJ2-7; tentatively, D is TRBD2 (5 bases). Per germline, CDR1 LNHNV and CDR2 YYDKDF (reference sequence). V gave up 0 bases and J gave up 1 base, with 13 bases separating them. The CDR3 totals 16 residues. The CDR3 reads CATSREGPAGSYEQYF. The CDR3 nucleotides are TGTGCCACCAGCAGAGAAGGCCCGGCGGGTTCCTACGAGCAGTACTTC. Filled out from reference TRBV15 and TRBJ2-7, the complete variable domain reads DAMVIQNPRYQVTQFGKPVTLSCSQTLNHNVMYWYQQKSSQAPKLLFHYYDKDFNNEADTPDNFQSRRPNTSFCFLDIRSPGLGDTAMYLCATSREGPAGSYEQYFGPGTRLTVT.

The V call is TRBV19, the J call TRBJ2-1, with 13 bases lining up with TRBD2. CDR3 length: 16 amino acids. The V gene's germline CDR1 is LNHDA and CDR2 SQIVND (reference sequence). V lost 5 bases to trimming and J lost 7 bases; unmatched junction nucleotides: 8. In DNA form, the CDR3 reads TGTGCCAGTAGTGACCCCGGGACTAGCGGGATTAATGAGCAGTTCTTC. This encodes CASSDPGTSGINEQFF.

This chain links TRBV28 with TRBJ2-3, with 7 positions matching TRBD2. The V segment lost 7 bases and the J segment 14 bases; nucleotides outside the gene matches: 18. Looked up from germline, CDR1 is MDHEN and CDR2 is SYDVKM. CDR3 length: 14 residues. Here the CDR3 reads CASKASGAQIRMYF. CDR3 in DNA: TGTGCCAGCAAAGCTAGCGGAGCACAGATACGCATGTATTTT.

This chain joins TRBV6-5 and TRBJ1-6; 7 bases match TRBD1. In germline, CDR1 is MNHEY, CDR2 SVGAGI. The CDR3 extends over 15 amino acids. V dropped 2 bases and J dropped 9; count of bases not matched to a gene: 7. The CDR3 is CASSYNEGAASPLHF. The CDR3 nucleotides read TGTGCCAGCAGTTACAATGAGGGGGCGGCTTCACCCCTCCACTTT.

The rearrangement joins TRBV5-4 to TRBJ2-7; 8 bases are a match to TRBD1. Trimming cost V 7 bases and J 2 bases; bases outside gene matches: 5. This CDR3 spans 13 amino acids. The germline V gene has CDR1 SGHNT and CDR2 YYREEE (reference sequence). CDR3 bases: TGTGCCAGCGCCAGGACAGGGACCTACGAGCAGTACTTC. Protein: CASARTGTYEQYF.

This clone was seen more than once but under ten times. V gene TRBV25-1 combines with J gene TRBJ1-1; maybe TRBD1 (6 bases). The CDR3 is 13 residues long. Germline V CDR1 and CDR2: MGHDK, SYGVNS. Trimming removed 7 bases at V and 5 bases at J, with 14 bases between. The CDR3 is CASTRRGITEAFF. The CDR3 coding sequence is TGTGCCAGCACCCGCAGGGGAATAACTGAAGCTTTCTTT.

The J gene is TRBJ1-1, the V gene TRBV7-2, with 7 bases lining up with TRBD1. The CDR3 runs to 15 residues. V lost 1 base, J lost 3 bases, and 5 bases stayed unmatched. The germline CDR1 and CDR2 sequences are SGHTA and FQGNSA. DNA for the CDR3: TGTGCCAGCAGCTTAGAGGGCAGGGGGGACACTGAAGCTTTCTTT. It translates to CASSLEGRGDTEAFF.

The chain has TRBV7-9 and TRBJ2-5; D gene unclear. The CDR3 has 12 residues. Germline V gene data show CDR1 as SEHNR and CDR2 as FQNEAQ (reference sequence). V lost 10 bases, J lost 5 bases, and 14 bases lay in between. The CDR3 sequence is CATSRGLETQYF. CDR3 nucleotides: TGTGCCACCTCCCGAGGCCTCGAGACCCAGTACTTC.

The V call is TRBV18, the J call TRBJ1-2; D remains unclear. The length of the CDR3 is 12 residues. Trimming cost V 1 base and J 7 bases, with 7 bases left between them. The V gene's germline CDR1 is KGHSH and CDR2 LQKENI. As DNA, the CDR3 is TGTGCCAGCTCACCACTTGAGGGTGGCTACACCTTC. Protein: CASSPLEGGYTF.

This clone has only one observation. DNA for the CDR3: TGTGCCACCAGCATCGGACAGGGGGCGCACAATGAGCAGTTCTTC. The encoded protein is CATSIGQGAHNEQFF. The gene calls are TRBV15 and TRBJ2-1, with 11 bases fitting TRBD1. V shed 4 bases and J 5 bases; nucleotides not matched to a gene: 4. This CDR3 has 15 amino acids. Germline V gene sequence: CDR1 LNHNV, CDR2 YYDKDF (reference sequence).

The rearrangement joins TRBV4-2 to TRBJ2-3, with D perhaps TRBD2 (5 bases). V was cut by 1 base and J by 3 bases, with 14 bases left in between. Germline values: CDR1 LGHNA, CDR2 YNFKEQ. The CDR3 totals 16 residues. CDR3 in amino acids: CASSQVTAEFTDTQYF. The CDR3 bases are TGTGCCAGCAGCCAAGTTACAGCGGAGTTTACAGATACGCAGTATTTT.

The chain's CDR3 is CASSLSLETQYF. DNA for the CDR3: TGCGCCAGCAGCTTGTCCCTTGAGACCCAGTACTTC. The gene calls are TRBV5-1 and TRBJ2-5; D not certain. The CDR3 is made up of 12 amino acids. The V and J ends lost 1 base and 5 bases respectively, with 6 bases between them. The V gene's germline CDR1 is SGHRS and CDR2 YFSETQ.

J is TRBJ2-1 and V is TRBV28; TRBD2 matches 7 bases. The V segment lost 10 bases and the J segment 3 bases; nucleotides outside the gene matches: 9. Germline V gives CDR1 MDHEN, CDR2 SYDVKM. This CDR3 has 14 residues. The CDR3 reads CATVPGLFYNEQFF. CDR3 nucleotide sequence: TGTGCCACCGTACCGGGACTATTCTACAATGAGCAGTTCTTC.

This clone has just one count. The rearrangement joins TRBV7-2 to TRBJ2-3; the match to TRBD2 covers 15 bases. Losses at the gene ends were 5 bases for V and 6 bases for J; bases not matched to a gene: 9. The CDR3 consists of 17 residues. Germline V lookup: CDR1 SGHTA, CDR2 FQGNSA. The CDR3 region is CASSPRTSGGASDTQYF. For the CDR3, the DNA is TGTGCCAGCAGCCCCCGGACTAGCGGGGGGGCAAGTGATACGCAGTATTTT.

This chain connects TRBV27 to TRBJ2-3; TRBD2 matches at 14 bases. This CDR3 is 16 amino acids long. Germline CDR1 reads MNHEY; CDR2 reads SMNVEV (reference sequence). With V trimmed by 4 bases and J by 5 bases, 5 bases remained unmatched. The CDR3 protein is CASSWGLAGAKDTQYF. The DNA of the CDR3 is TGTGCCAGCAGTTGGGGACTAGCGGGAGCAAAAGATACGCAGTATTTT.

This chain joins TRBV6-2 or TRBV6-3 and TRBJ2-1; TRBD1 might be the D (6 bases). The V gene's germline CDR1 is MNHEY and CDR2 SVGEGT. The CDR3 has 14 residues. V dropped 6 bases and J dropped 5 bases, with 14 bases sitting between them. The CDR3 coding sequence is TGTGCCAGCAGCTTAGGACAGTTACACAATGAGCAGTTCTTC. Its protein product is CASSLGQLHNEQFF.

The CDR3 bases are TGTGCCAGCAGCTTAGATGCGCCCGGGGGTGAAGATACGCAGTATTTT. It codes for CASSLDAPGGEDTQYF. The rearrangement joins TRBV7-8 to TRBJ2-3; TRBD2 might be the D (6 bases). This CDR3 is built from 16 residues. Germline V CDR1 and CDR2: SGHVS, FQNEAQ. V was cut by 1 base and J by 5 bases, with 16 bases left in between.

The rearrangement uses TRBV11-2 and TRBJ1-6, with a possible D match to TRBD1 (5 bases). Germline assignment: CDR1 SGHAT and CDR2 FQNNGV. Deletions cut 8 bases from V and 6 bases from J, with 14 bases between. The CDR3 spans 14 residues. CDR3 nucleotide sequence: TGTGCCAGCTCCACTGGGGGGTTTAATTCACCCCTCCACTTT. Residues: CASSTGGFNSPLHF. The variable domain in full, with the rest retrieved from reference TRBV11-2 and TRBJ1-6, is EAGVAQSPRYKIIEKRQSVAFWCNPISGHATLYWYQQILGQGPKLLIQFQNNGVVDDSQLPKDRFSAERLKGVDSTLKIQPAKLEDSAVYLCASSTGGFNSPLHFGNGTRLTVT.

The chain uses TRBV6-5 and TRBJ1-2; the match to TRBD1 covers 8 bases. The CDR3 runs 14 residues. V lost 5 bases and J lost 4; bases outside the gene matches: 6. CDR1 MNHEY and CDR2 SVGAGI come from the germline V gene. CDR3 nucleotides: TGTGCCAGCAGTCCCGGGACAGGAACCTATGGCTACACCTTC. This encodes CASSPGTGTYGYTF.

The chain carries TRBV5-5 and TRBJ1-6, with 9 bases identical to TRBD1. In germline, CDR1 is SGHKS, CDR2 YYEKEE (reference sequence). V lost 4 bases, J lost 10 bases, and 9 bases stayed unmatched. This CDR3 contains 15 residues. The CDR3 region is CASSPGQGIRSPLHF. CDR3 coding DNA: TGTGCCAGCAGCCCCGGACAGGGGATACGGTCACCCCTCCACTTT.

This clone appeared once. The V and J genes are TRBV4-1 and TRBJ2-5; 9 bases map to TRBD1. The V gene's germline CDR1 is MGHRA and CDR2 YSYEKL. CDR3 length: 15 amino acids. After removal of 1 base from V and 5 bases from J, the junction contained 5 bases not matched to a gene. The CDR3 spells CASSQAGTGWETQYF. DNA for the CDR3: TGCGCCAGCAGCCAAGCCGGGACAGGGTGGGAGACCCAGTACTTC.

This clone was counted once. CDR3: CASSYQVTNTGELFF. CDR3 bases: TGTGCCAGCAGTTACCAGGTTACGAACACCGGGGAGCTGTTTTTT. The rearrangement joins TRBV6-5 to TRBJ2-2; D is uncertain. There are 15 residues in the CDR3. CDR1 and CDR2 (germline): MNHEY, SVGAGI. Trimming cost V 2 bases and J 0 bases, with 7 bases left between them.

The genes are TRBV20-1 and TRBJ2-3; no firm D call. Trimming took off 6 bases at V and 6 bases at J, with 10 bases between the two ends. Per the germline V gene, CDR1 is DFQATT and CDR2 is SNEGSKA (reference sequence). There are 11 residues in the CDR3. The CDR3 DNA is TGCAGTGCCACGAGTGTTGATACGCAGTATTTT. Amino acids: CSATSVDTQYF.

In its sample, this clone was seen a few times. The V gene is TRBV5-5, the J gene TRBJ1-5, with D unresolved. Trimming took off 0 bases at V and 5 bases at J, with 9 bases between the two ends. The germline V gene encodes CDR1 SGHKS and CDR2 YYEKEE (reference sequence). CDR3 size: 14 residues. The CDR3 region is CASSLGGGHQPQHF. The CDR3 DNA reads TGTGCCAGCAGCTTGGGTGGCGGCCATCAGCCCCAGCATTTT.